Below are 13 T cell receptor beta chains sequenced from a single sample in a study of T cells after yellow fever vaccination. MiXCR, applied by TCRdb to the 5' RACE reads, yields one record per CDR3 protein. The repertoire consists of 550,000 to 750,000 distinct CDR3 sequences, with roughly 12% occurring once and the leading ten covering roughly 13%. The material sequenced was PBMCs, taken on the day of the yellow fever booster vaccination. The receptor set was obtained from a man aged 25 to 40 who received the YFV17D yellow fever vaccine.

The gene calls are TRBV7-6 and TRBJ2-1, with D hard to call. In germline, CDR1 is SGHVS, CDR2 FNYEAQ. The CDR3 has 12 amino acids. V shed 5 bases and J shed 10 bases, with 12 bases lying between them. The CDR3 DNA sequence: TGTGCCAGCAGCCTCAGTTTCAGGGAGCAGTTCTTC. Translation: CASSLSFREQFF.

This chain joins TRBV6-2 or TRBV6-3 and TRBJ2-2; 9 positions agree with TRBD2. Germline V gives CDR1 MNHEY, CDR2 SVGEGT. The CDR3 spans 15 residues. J gave up 6 bases and V 6 bases, and 8 bases lay outside the gene matches. The CDR3 here is CASSPVIAGAGELFF. As DNA, the CDR3 is TGTGCCAGCAGCCCCGTGATAGCGGGAGCCGGGGAGCTGTTTTTT.

The CDR3 DNA sequence: TGTGCCAGCAGCCAAGATCCCGGGATTAGCGATGAGCAGTTCTTC. This sequence encodes CASSQDPGISDEQFF. J is TRBJ2-1 and V is TRBV3-1; possibly TRBD2 for D (5 bases). Germline lookup yields CDR1 LGHDT and CDR2 YNNKEL (reference sequence). V shed 0 bases and J shed 8 bases, with 14 bases lying between them. There are 15 residues in the CDR3.

The rearrangement uses TRBV20-1 and TRBJ1-4; D call uncertain. CDR3 length equals 14 residues. CDR1 is DFQATT and CDR2 is SNEGSKA in the germline V gene (reference sequence). Trimming stripped 1 base from V and 7 bases from J, with 13 bases between. The CDR3 reads CSARGPLEGEKLFF. In DNA form, the CDR3 reads TGCAGTGCTAGAGGTCCGTTGGAGGGTGAAAAACTGTTTTTT.

The chain joins TRBV6-6 to TRBJ2-7; D unresolved. CDR1 is MNHNY, CDR2 SVGAGI, per germline (reference sequence). The CDR3 contains 12 residues. Deletions cut 7 bases from V and 3 bases from J, with 10 bases between. The CDR3 reads CASNQADYEQYF. CDR3 coding DNA: TGTGCCAGCAACCAGGCAGACTACGAGCAGTACTTC.

V and J are TRBV18 and TRBJ2-7; D unresolved. Germline values: CDR1 KGHSH, CDR2 LQKENI. With 1 base removed from V and 7 bases from J, the gap between germline ends came to 11 bases. The CDR3 totals 13 residues. In DNA, the CDR3 is TGTGCCAGCTCACCACGAGGCTTCAGGGAGCAGTACTTC. Protein sequence: CASSPRGFREQYF.

This clonotype occurred many times. The chain carries TRBV15 and TRBJ2-3; a possible D gene is TRBD1 (6 bases). The germline V and J ends were trimmed by 5 bases and 7 bases, with 16 bases remaining between them. The CDR3 is made up of 14 amino acids. Germline V CDR1 and CDR2: LNHNV, YYDKDF (reference sequence). CDR3 residues: CATSGYRVGNTQYF. CDR3 bases: TGTGCCACCAGCGGCTACAGGGTTGGAAATACGCAGTATTTT.

This rearrangement joins TRBV7-8 to TRBJ2-7, with a tentative D call TRBD2 (5 bases). The ends were cut back, 3 bases at V and 4 bases at J, with 13 bases in the middle. This CDR3 comprises 14 residues. CDR1 and CDR2 (germline): SGHVS, FQNEAQ. The CDR3 DNA sequence: TGTGCCAGCAGCTTGGGCGGGCCCTTTTACGAGCAGTACTTC. This gives the protein CASSLGGPFYEQYF.

The J gene is TRBJ1-5, the V gene TRBV12-5, with unresolved D. CDR1 is LGHNT, CDR2 FRNRAP, per germline. Deletions cut 3 bases from V and 5 bases from J, with 5 bases between. This CDR3 has 12 amino acids. CDR3 sequence (DNA): TGTGCTAGTGGTTTTGGAGATCAGCCCCAGCATTTT. Its translation: CASGFGDQPQHF.

The chain uses TRBV5-5 and TRBJ2-7; the D gene is possibly TRBD1 (5 bases). V lost 5 bases and J 0 bases, leaving 15 bases between the germline ends. CDR3 size: 15 residues. CDR1 and CDR2 from the germline V gene are SGHKS and YYEKEE (reference sequence). The CDR3 protein is CASRFGQGRSYEQYF. DNA of the CDR3: TGTGCCAGCAGGTTTGGACAAGGTCGCTCCTACGAGCAGTACTTC.

This clonotype was detected only a few times. The J gene is TRBJ2-7, the V gene TRBV20-1; weak D call: TRBD2 (5 bases). The germline gives CDR1 DFQATT, CDR2 SNEGSKA (reference sequence). CDR3 length: 13 amino acids. With 6 bases removed from V and 3 bases from J, the gap between germline ends came to 15 bases. The CDR3 DNA follows: TGCAGTGCACGACGGACTGATTACTACGAGCAGTACTTC. Translated: CSARRTDYYEQYF.

V and J are TRBV29-1 and TRBJ2-7, with D perhaps assigned TRBD1 or TRBD2 (6 bases each). The V gene lost 4 bases and the J gene lost 9 bases, with 28 bases spanning the gap. CDR1 and CDR2 from the germline V gene are SQVTM and ANQGSEA. The CDR3 is 16 residues long. The CDR3 DNA sequence: TGCAGCGTTGGTGGTAGCGGAGCCAAGGGGGGTATAGTGCAGTACTTC. Its protein product is CSVGGSGAKGGIVQYF.

This clonotype turned up a few times. The V and J genes are TRBV10-1 and TRBJ2-2; TRBD2 is a possible D gene (6 bases). The length of the CDR3 is 15 residues. V gave up 3 bases and J gave up 5 bases, with 13 bases separating them. Germline lookup yields CDR1 WNHNN and CDR2 SYGVQD (reference sequence). The CDR3 sequence is CASSDGKAGTGELFF. The CDR3 nucleotides read TGCGCCAGCAGTGATGGGAAAGCGGGTACCGGGGAGCTGTTTTTT.